Listed below are T cell receptor beta chains from one sample, sequenced in a study of human T cells and chemical hapten exposure. Via MiXCR, TCRdb re-called the RACE reads, giving one row per CDR3 protein. This table holds fewer than 400,000 distinct CDR3 sequences, 5.5% to 8% found once. This specimen consisted of whole blood, obtained in connection with sensitization to the hapten diphenylcyclopropenone (DPC). These receptors all stem from a woman between 18 and 29 years old with alopecia areata. Some clones in this sample may be carry-over from other donors' samples. Each CDR3 is given with its conserved first and last residue. The order of the fields is D gene, clone size, J gene, V gene, CDR3 DNA, CDR3 protein. A D gene is named only where the DNA matches it firmly. Clone sizes are given selectively: once, few, many, or a class where the clone is expanded.

d_call: TRBD1; clone_size: few; j_call: TRBJ2-1; v_call: TRBV6-1; cdr3_nt: TGTGCCACCGAGGGGGCCGCCTACAATGAGCAGTTCTTC; cdr3_aa: CATEGAAYNEQFF
d_call: .; clone_size: .; j_call: TRBJ2-3; v_call: TRBV6-1; cdr3_nt: TGTGCCAGCAGTGAGGGCCCTGTGGCAGATACGCAGTATTTT; cdr3_aa: CASSEGPVADTQYF
d_call: TRBD2; clone_size: few; j_call: TRBJ2-1; v_call: TRBV20-1; cdr3_nt: TGCAGTGCTGATCTAGCGGGGGGGCCTAATGATAATGAGCAGTTCTTC; cdr3_aa: CSADLAGGPNDNEQFF
d_call: .; clone_size: few; j_call: TRBJ2-2; v_call: TRBV4-3; cdr3_nt: TGCGCCAGCAGCCAAGATAGGATAGAGACCGGGGAGCTGTTTTTT; cdr3_aa: CASSQDRIETGELFF
d_call: TRBD1; clone_size: .; j_call: TRBJ2-3; v_call: TRBV27; cdr3_nt: TGTGCCAGCAGTTACGGACAGGGGGCAGATACGCAGTATTTT; cdr3_aa: CASSYGQGADTQYF
d_call: .; clone_size: .; j_call: TRBJ1-5; v_call: TRBV5-6; cdr3_nt: TGTGCCAGCAGTTTTAGGGACGGGTCGTCTCAGCCCCAGCATTTT; cdr3_aa: CASSFRDGSSQPQHF
d_call: TRBD2; clone_size: many; j_call: TRBJ2-7; v_call: TRBV6-6; cdr3_nt: TGTGCCAGCAGCGCTAGCGGCCCCTACGAGCAGTACTTC; cdr3_aa: CASSASGPYEQYF
d_call: .; clone_size: many; j_call: TRBJ1-5; v_call: TRBV7-9; cdr3_nt: TGTGCCAGCAGCTTCCAGGAGCAGCCCCAGCATTTT; cdr3_aa: CASSFQEQPQHF
d_call: .; clone_size: many; j_call: TRBJ2-3; v_call: TRBV7-8; cdr3_nt: TGTGCCAGCAGCGCCCCGGCAGATACGCAGTATTTT; cdr3_aa: CASSAPADTQYF
d_call: .; clone_size: few; j_call: TRBJ1-6; v_call: TRBV7-8; cdr3_nt: TGTGCCAGCAGCTTACCTTACCTCAATTCACCCCTCCACTTT; cdr3_aa: CASSLPYLNSPLHF
d_call: .; clone_size: .; j_call: TRBJ1-5; v_call: TRBV2; cdr3_nt: TGTGCCAGCAGTGACAGGTTCAATCAGCCCCAGCATTTT; cdr3_aa: CASSDRFNQPQHF
d_call: .; clone_size: .; j_call: TRBJ1-1; v_call: TRBV7-2; cdr3_nt: TGTGCCAGCAGCCCACGAGGTTGGCGGAACACTGAAGCTTTCTTT; cdr3_aa: CASSPRGWRNTEAFF
d_call: .; clone_size: .; j_call: TRBJ2-5; v_call: TRBV5-1; cdr3_nt: TGCGCCAGCAGCTTACAAGGGCCCCACGTCCAAGAGACCCAGTACTTC; cdr3_aa: CASSLQGPHVQETQYF
d_call: .; clone_size: few; j_call: TRBJ1-1; v_call: TRBV29-1; cdr3_nt: TGCAGCGTTGTCTCTGGGACTGAAGCTTTCTTT; cdr3_aa: CSVVSGTEAFF
d_call: TRBD1; clone_size: .; j_call: TRBJ1-5; v_call: TRBV7-2; cdr3_nt: TGTGCCAGCAGCTCAGGGGGGTATCAGCCCCAGCATTTT; cdr3_aa: CASSSGGYQPQHF
d_call: .; clone_size: few; j_call: TRBJ2-7; v_call: TRBV13; cdr3_nt: TGTGCCAGCAGCTTACGTCCCCCCGATGAGGGGGTAATCTACGAGCAGTACTTC; cdr3_aa: CASSLRPPDEGVIYEQYF
d_call: .; clone_size: few; j_call: TRBJ1-2; v_call: TRBV29-1; cdr3_nt: TGCAGCGTGGTCACAGAGAACTATGGCTACACCTTC; cdr3_aa: CSVVTENYGYTF
d_call: TRBD1; clone_size: .; j_call: TRBJ2-3; v_call: TRBV27; cdr3_nt: TGTGCCAGCAGTTTCGAGCCGGGACAGGGGGGAGCAGATACGCAGTATTTT; cdr3_aa: CASSFEPGQGGADTQYF
d_call: .; clone_size: .; j_call: TRBJ1-1; v_call: TRBV3-1; cdr3_nt: TGTGCCAGCAGCCACCGCCAATTGAACACTGAAGCTTTCTTT; cdr3_aa: CASSHRQLNTEAFF
d_call: TRBD1; clone_size: few; j_call: TRBJ1-6; v_call: TRBV3-1; cdr3_nt: TGTGCCAGCAGCCGAAATACAGGGGGCGATGGAAATTCACCCCTCCACTTT; cdr3_aa: CASSRNTGGDGNSPLHF
d_call: TRBD2; clone_size: many; j_call: TRBJ2-1; v_call: TRBV19; cdr3_nt: TGTGCCAGTAGTACATCACTAGCGGGGAAATACAATGAGCAGTTCTTC; cdr3_aa: CASSTSLAGKYNEQFF
d_call: .; clone_size: few; j_call: TRBJ2-7; v_call: TRBV7-2; cdr3_nt: TGTGCCAGCAGCTTATGGATGGCAGGTGGGGAGCAGTACTTC; cdr3_aa: CASSLWMAGGEQYF